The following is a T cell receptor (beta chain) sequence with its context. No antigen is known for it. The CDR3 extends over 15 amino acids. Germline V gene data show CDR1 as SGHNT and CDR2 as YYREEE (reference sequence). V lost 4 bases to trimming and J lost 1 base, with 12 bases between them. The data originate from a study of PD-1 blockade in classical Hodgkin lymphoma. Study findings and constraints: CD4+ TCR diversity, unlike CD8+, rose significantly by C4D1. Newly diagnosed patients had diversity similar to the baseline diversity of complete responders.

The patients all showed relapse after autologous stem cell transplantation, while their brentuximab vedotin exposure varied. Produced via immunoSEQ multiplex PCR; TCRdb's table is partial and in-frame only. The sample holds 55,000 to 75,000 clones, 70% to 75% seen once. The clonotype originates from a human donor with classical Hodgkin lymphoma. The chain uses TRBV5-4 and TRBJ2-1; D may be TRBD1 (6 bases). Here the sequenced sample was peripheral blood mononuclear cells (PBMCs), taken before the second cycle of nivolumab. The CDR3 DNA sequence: TGTGCCAGCAGCAGGGGGTATGGGTCCTACAATGAGCAGTTCTTC. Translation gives CASSRGYGSYNEQFF.